These 27 T cell receptor beta chains came from one sample sequenced in a study of T-cell reconstitution after alpha-beta-depleted transplantation in children. Unique molecular identifiers were used to barcode this TCRbeta library. TCRdb processed the PCR reads anew with MiXCR; each CDR3 protein has one entry. The profile covers approximately 400,000 distinct CDR3 sequences, with around 9.9% appearing a single time and about 5% taken by the ten largest. This specimen was PBMCs from the stem cell graft donor, taken from the stem cell graft. These receptor sequences come from a human donor who donated a stem cell graft to a child with acute myeloid leukemia.

This clonotype has at least ten counts. This rearrangement joins TRBV10-3 to TRBJ2-7; TRBD1 aligns across 7 bases. The trim removed 3 bases at V and 0 bases at J, leaving 5 bases unmatched. Germline-derived CDR1 and CDR2 are ENHRY and SYGVKD. CDR3 length: 15 amino acids. The CDR3: CAISDPGTVSYEQYV. CDR3 bases: TGTGCCATCAGTGACCCCGGGACAGTCTCCTACGAGCAGTACGTC.

This clonotype was detected ten times or more. V gene TRBV4-1 combines with J gene TRBJ1-5, with D unresolved. CDR3 length equals 18 residues. Germline V gene data show CDR1 as MGHRA and CDR2 as YSYEKL. V dropped 4 bases and J dropped 0 bases, with 19 bases sitting between them. The CDR3 bases are TGCGCCAGCAGCCCCCAGCGAGGGATACTCAATAGCAATCAGCCCCAGCATTTT. Translating it yields CASSPQRGILNSNQPQHF.

In this sample, this clonotype turned up a few times. The chain combines TRBV6-1 with TRBJ2-3; 10 bases map to TRBD2. The CDR3 spans 16 residues. J lost 5 bases, V lost 3 bases, and 8 bases had no gene match. CDR1 is MNHNS and CDR2 is SASEGT in the germline V gene. The CDR3 DNA reads as TGTGCCAGCAGTGAGATAGCGGGGGGATTCGTAGATACGCAGTATTTT. As protein: CASSEIAGGFVDTQYF.

Only a few counts were recorded for this clonotype. The chain links TRBV20-1 to TRBJ2-1; D gene ambiguous. The CDR3 covers 14 residues. V lost 6 bases to trimming and J lost 5 bases, with 17 bases between them. The V gene's germline CDR1 is DFQATT and CDR2 SNEGSKA (reference sequence). CDR3 region: CSAIRRFTHNEQFF. CDR3 DNA sequence: TGCAGTGCAATAAGGCGGTTTACCCACAATGAGCAGTTCTTC.

This clonotype was observed a handful of times. The rearrangement uses TRBV6-2 or TRBV6-3 and TRBJ1-1; 10 positions agree with TRBD1. CDR1 and CDR2 from the germline V gene are MNHEY and SVGEGT. V dropped 10 bases and J dropped 6; count of bases not matched to a gene: 8. The CDR3 spans 13 residues. The CDR3 protein is CAIRQGARAEAFF. CDR3 DNA sequence: TGTGCCATCCGACAGGGGGCTCGGGCTGAAGCTTTCTTT.

This sequence joins TRBV29-1 and TRBJ2-5, with 9 bases fitting TRBD2. In germline, CDR1 is SQVTM, CDR2 ANQGSEA. After removal of 4 bases from V and 5 bases from J, the junction contained 8 bases not matched to a gene. CDR3 size: 14 residues. The CDR3 DNA follows: TGCAGCGTTGCTCGTGCGGGAGGGCGGGAGACCCAGTACTTC. The encoded protein is CSVARAGGRETQYF.

The rearrangement uses TRBV2 and TRBJ1-5; D unclear. V was cut by 3 bases and J by 0 bases, with 9 bases left in between. The germline V gene encodes CDR1 SNHLY and CDR2 FYNNEI. This CDR3 contains 15 residues. The CDR3 sequence: CASSEEGDSNQPQHF. DNA of the CDR3: TGTGCCAGCAGTGAGGAGGGAGATAGCAATCAGCCCCAGCATTTT.

This clonotype has a count of ten or more. V usage is TRBV10-3 and J usage is TRBJ2-7, with unresolved D. This CDR3 spans 14 amino acids. The V end lost 10 bases, the J end lost 5 bases, and 21 bases lay between the germline ends. Germline CDR1 and CDR2: ENHRY and SYGVKD. In nucleotides, the CDR3 is TGTGCCACCCGGTTTGGCCCCAGCGAGGACGAGCAGTACTTC. Residues: CATRFGPSEDEQYF.

This clonotype has a count of ten or more. The chain has TRBV5-1 and TRBJ2-5, with D uncertain. CDR1 is SGHRS and CDR2 is YFSETQ in the germline V gene. V was clipped by 0 bases and J by 1 base, with 7 bases between them. The CDR3 extends over 14 amino acids. CDR3 in DNA: TGCGCCAGCAGCTTGGACGGAGCCCAAGAGACCCAGTACTTC. Protein product: CASSLDGAQETQYF.

This clonotype turned up a few times. This chain uses TRBV6-1 with TRBJ1-4; D ambiguous. V was shortened by 6 bases and J by 5 bases, with 4 bases between the two germline ends. From germline, CDR1 is MNHNS and CDR2 SASEGT. The CDR3 has 11 amino acids. The CDR3 loop is CASRTNEKLFF. CDR3 nucleotide sequence: TGTGCCAGCAGAACCAATGAAAAACTGTTTTTT.

This clonotype was detected ten times or more. The V and J genes are TRBV27 and TRBJ1-2, with 9 positions matching TRBD1. Germline CDR1 and CDR2: MNHEY and SMNVEV (reference sequence). V was clipped by 6 bases and J by 8 bases; unmatched bases: 19. The CDR3 runs 17 residues. CDR3 sequence reads: CASSAKWDRAPGEGYTF. CDR3 DNA sequence: TGTGCCAGCAGCGCCAAGTGGGACAGGGCGCCTGGAGAAGGCTACACCTTC.

J is TRBJ2-7 and V is TRBV2; D possibly corresponds to TRBD1 (6 bases). V dropped 7 bases and J dropped 1 base, with 11 bases sitting between them. Germline lookup yields CDR1 SNHLY and CDR2 FYNNEI. This CDR3 has 13 amino acids. The CDR3 DNA is TGTGCCAGCAACCGACAGGCGTCCTACGAGCAGTACTTC. It yields the protein CASNRQASYEQYF. Full variable domain (rest looked up from reference TRBV2 and TRBJ2-7): EPEVTQTPSHQVTQMGQEVILRCVPISNHLYFYWYRQILGQKVEFLVSFYNNEISEKSEIFDDQFSVERPDGSNFTLKIRSTKLEDSAMYFCASNRQASYEQYFGPGTRLTVT.

V is TRBV2 and J is TRBJ1-1; D possibly corresponds to TRBD1 (5 bases). Between the trimmed V and J ends, which lost 6 bases and 7 bases, there was a span of 15 bases. This CDR3 contains 13 residues. Germline-derived CDR1 and CDR2 are SNHLY and FYNNEI. CDR3 in amino acids: CASRPNPGREAFF. The CDR3 bases are TGTGCCAGCAGACCCAACCCGGGACGTGAAGCTTTCTTT.

The table lists this clonotype with many counts. The rearrangement joins TRBV5-1 to TRBJ2-1; 8 nucleotides agree with TRBD2. This CDR3 contains 18 residues. Germline CDR1 SGHRS, CDR2 YFSETQ. Trimming cost V 3 bases and J 3 bases; bases outside gene matches: 14. For the CDR3, the DNA is TGCGCCAGCAGCTCAACGGGAGGCGGGAGGTCGGGCTACAATGAGCAGTTCTTC. It yields the protein CASSSTGGGRSGYNEQFF.

The chain couples TRBV3-1 to TRBJ1-1; perhaps TRBD1 as D (5 bases). The CDR3 consists of 15 residues. Germline CDR1 LGHDT, CDR2 YNNKEL (reference sequence). V was cut by 1 base and J by 11 bases, with 20 bases left in between. DNA of the CDR3: TGTGCCAGCAGCCAAGTTGCGGTTCCAGGGTTTGGCGCTTTCTTT. Its translation is CASSQVAVPGFGAFF.

This clonotype was picked up a small number of times. The V call is TRBV24-1, the J call TRBJ2-5, with a tentative D call TRBD2 (5 bases). Trimming stripped 4 bases from V and 5 bases from J, with 10 bases between. Looked up from germline, CDR1 is KGHDR and CDR2 is SFDVKD. This CDR3 region has 13 residues. CDR3 protein: CATSDRRAETQYF. CDR3 bases: TGTGCCACCAGTGACCGGCGGGCCGAGACCCAGTACTTC.

There are a few counts of this clonotype. This rearrangement joins TRBV7-9 to TRBJ2-7; tentative D call: TRBD1 (6 bases). Trimming took 4 bases from V and 0 from J, leaving 16 bases between them. The CDR3 runs 16 residues. CDR1 and CDR2 from the germline V gene are SEHNR and FQNEAQ (reference sequence). CDR3 sequence: CASSYTGHLTSYEQYF. In DNA, the CDR3 is TGTGCCAGCAGCTATACGGGACACCTAACCTCCTACGAGCAGTACTTC.

The chain uses TRBV14 and TRBJ1-1; D call uncertain. The CDR3 is made up of 14 amino acids. The V end lost 1 base, the J end lost 6 bases, and 12 bases lay between the germline ends. From germline, CDR1 is SGHDN and CDR2 FVKESK. The CDR3 DNA reads as TGTGCCAGCAGCCAAGTGTCCGGTATTGCTGAAGCTTTCTTT. Protein: CASSQVSGIAEAFF.

A few counts support this clonotype. The J gene is TRBJ1-4, the V gene TRBV12-3 or TRBV12-4; D might be TRBD1 (6 bases). This CDR3 is 17 amino acids long. V lost 6 bases to trimming and J lost 5 bases, with 22 bases between them. CDR3: CASSPGETRGGNEKLFF. The CDR3 DNA reads as TGTGCCAGCAGCCCCGGAGAAACCAGGGGCGGGAATGAAAAACTGTTTTTT.

The chain carries TRBV7-9 and TRBJ2-3, with D perhaps TRBD2 (6 bases). Deletions cut 5 bases from V and 4 bases from J, with 22 bases between. Germline CDR1 SEHNR, CDR2 FQNEAQ (reference sequence). The CDR3 contains 17 residues. CDR3 loop: CASSRRDSSLRPDTQYF. Here the CDR3 DNA reads TGTGCCAGCAGCCGCCGGGACTCCTCACTGAGGCCAGATACGCAGTATTTT.

The V and J genes are TRBV5-1 and TRBJ2-1, with TRBD2 identical over 11 bases. Germline assignment: CDR1 SGHRS and CDR2 YFSETQ. V shed 1 base and J 0 bases; nucleotides not matched to a gene: 12. This CDR3 has 20 residues. CDR3 in amino acids: CASSLSSGRASHGSYNEQFF. The CDR3, as DNA: TGCGCCAGCAGCTTGAGTAGCGGGAGGGCCTCTCACGGCTCCTACAATGAGCAGTTCTTC.

This clonotype was seen only a few times. The rearrangement links TRBV19 to TRBJ1-2; TRBD1 matches at 7 bases. V trimming: 5 bases; J trimming: 13 bases; junction bases outside the gene matches: 10. The length of the CDR3 is 12 residues. Germline values: CDR1 LNHDA, CDR2 SQIVND (reference sequence). The CDR3 region is CASSPRDSVCTF. For the CDR3, the DNA is TGTGCCAGTAGTCCGAGGGACAGCGTGTGCACCTTC.

This clonotype was observed a handful of times. The genes are TRBV12-3 or TRBV12-4 and TRBJ1-3, with a tentative D call TRBD1 (6 bases). The CDR3 consists of 15 residues. V was trimmed by 6 bases and J by 4 bases, leaving 16 bases between them. Here the CDR3 reads CASRLRGAWGNTIYF. DNA of the CDR3: TGTGCCAGCAGGTTGCGGGGGGCCTGGGGAAACACCATATATTTT.

This clonotype showed up many times. The chain is built from TRBV9 and TRBJ1-1; no firm D call. The CDR3 length is 13 residues. The germline V gene has CDR1 SGDLS and CDR2 YYNGEE. With 4 bases removed from V and 1 base from J, the gap between germline ends came to 8 bases. The CDR3 spells CASSTRQNTEAFF. The DNA for the CDR3 is TGTGCCAGCAGCACCCGACAGAACACTGAAGCTTTCTTT.

The chain couples TRBV12-3 or TRBV12-4 to TRBJ2-2; either TRBD1 or TRBD2 may fit D (6 bases each). CDR3 length: 17 amino acids. The germline V and J ends were trimmed by 8 bases and 0 bases, with 19 bases remaining between them. The CDR3 region has the DNA TGTGCCAGCTACGGGGGCCCACTAGCCTCGAACACCGGGGAGCTGTTTTTT. This gives the protein CASYGGPLASNTGELFF.

This clonotype came up a few times. This chain links TRBV28 with TRBJ2-1, with D possibly TRBD1 on 5 matching bases. CDR3 length: 14 residues. Trimming pared 1 base from V and 9 bases from J, leaving 13 bases between. Germline V gene data show CDR1 as MDHEN and CDR2 as SYDVKM. The CDR3 DNA sequence: TGTGCCAGCAGTTTATTAGGGGTCGGCGGTGAGCAGTTCTTC. Translating gives CASSLLGVGGEQFF.

This rearrangement joins TRBV11-2 to TRBJ2-3; TRBD2 agrees at 8 bases. Trimming cost V 7 bases and J 0 bases; bases outside gene matches: 6. The length of the CDR3 is 15 residues. The germline CDR1 and CDR2 sequences are SGHAT and FQNNGV. The CDR3 spells CASKSLAGSTDTQYF. CDR3 sequence (DNA): TGTGCCAGCAAGAGCCTAGCGGGTAGCACAGATACGCAGTATTTT.